Below, 6 T cell receptor beta chains from the same sample are listed, as sequenced in a study of CD8 T cells in Susac syndrome. RNA in amounts of roughly 0.45 to 1 ug was reverse transcribed with random hexamers. MiXCR, applied by TCRdb to the immunoSEQ multiplex PCR reads, yields one record per CDR3 protein. Among roughly 120,000 distinct CDR3 sequences, less than 95% were seen once, and the ten largest hold around 0.12%. The sequenced sample was CD4+ T cells from PBMCs. The origin of the receptors is a human donor with multiple sclerosis.

The rearrangement joins TRBV6-6 to TRBJ2-7; 8 nucleotides align to TRBD2. The V segment lost 6 bases and the J segment 5 bases; nucleotides outside the gene matches: 9. Germline V lookup: CDR1 MNHNY, CDR2 SVGAGI (reference sequence). The CDR3 totals 14 residues. The CDR3 spells CASRPGSGIHEQYF. The CDR3 DNA reads as TGTGCCAGCAGGCCCGGTAGCGGGATCCACGAGCAGTACTTC.

The rearrangement uses TRBV10-3 and TRBJ2-7; D may be TRBD1 or TRBD2 (5 bases each). CDR1 is ENHRY, CDR2 SYGVKD, per germline. The CDR3 consists of 13 residues. V gave up 11 bases and J gave up 3 bases, with 17 bases separating them. Here the CDR3 DNA reads TGTGCCTCAGGCAGGGAGCGAGACTACGAGCAGTACTTC. Amino acid sequence: CASGRERDYEQYF.

V gene TRBV10-3 combines with J gene TRBJ2-5; D is possibly TRBD1 or TRBD2 (5 bases each). The CDR3 loop spans 13 amino acids. Germline CDR1 reads ENHRY; CDR2 reads SYGVKD. The V end lost 8 bases, the J end lost 2 bases, and 12 bases lay between the germline ends. CDR3 loop: CAIGGGAQETQYF. The CDR3 nucleotides are TGTGCCATCGGGGGTGGAGCTCAAGAGACCCAGTACTTC.

This rearrangement joins TRBV7-2 to TRBJ2-5, with 8 bases identical to TRBD2. Unmatched junction bases numbered 7, after V lost 6 bases and J lost 4 bases. The CDR3 loop spans 14 amino acids. The germline CDR1 and CDR2 sequences are SGHTA and FQGNSA. Here the CDR3 DNA reads TGTGCCAGCAGACCGGCGGGGGGTGGAGAGACCCAGTACTTC. Translation: CASRPAGGGETQYF.

V usage is TRBV27 and J usage is TRBJ1-1; D gene uncertain. V shed 2 bases and J shed 5 bases, with 12 bases lying between them. CDR3 size: 14 residues. Looked up from germline, CDR1 is MNHEY and CDR2 is SMNVEV (reference sequence). The CDR3 region is CASSLKVTGTEAFF. The CDR3 DNA is TGTGCCAGCAGTTTAAAAGTAACGGGAACTGAAGCTTTCTTT.

The chain recombines TRBV12-3 or TRBV12-4 with TRBJ1-3; TRBD1 might be the D (5 bases). The CDR3 consists of 13 residues. The V end lost 6 bases, the J end lost 9 bases, and 15 bases lay between the germline ends. CDR3 in amino acids: CASSPGPLTTIYF. CDR3 DNA: TGTGCCAGCAGCCCGGGACCGTTGACCACCATATATTTT.